These 12 T cell receptor beta chains originate from one sample sequenced in a study of blood T cells in healthy people across ages (dated by TCRdb to between 2015 and 2016). Library creation used 5' RACE. Sequenced using an Illumina HiSeq 2500. A second PCR of about 6 to 11 cycles was performed with a sample-barcoded 5' primer and a J-beta primer mix. TCRdb applied fastp at Q25 and MiXCR to the public reads, then kept only in-frame beta chains. Each CDR3 protein gets just one entry, which takes the most common genes and DNA from the rows behind it. For this sample there are about 1.4 million distinct CDR3 sequences; roughly 59% appear just once. Over 5.5% of the sample comes from the top ten. Sequencing input: blood. These receptors all stem from a man aged 18-30 years in good health.

This sequence joins TRBV14 and TRBJ2-1; D unclear. Germline V gives CDR1 SGHDN, CDR2 FVKESK. Deletions cut 0 bases from V and 2 bases from J, with 11 bases between. This CDR3 has 16 residues. The CDR3 loop is CASSQEAGPAYNEQFF. The CDR3 DNA is TGTGCCAGCAGCCAAGAGGCCGGGCCCGCCTACAATGAGCAGTTCTTC. Full variable domain (remainder filled in from reference TRBV14 and TRBJ2-1): EAGVTQFPSHSVIEKGQTVTLRCDPISGHDNLYWYRRVMGKEIKFLLHFVKESKQDESGMPNNRFLAERTGGTYSTLKVQPAELEDSGVYFCASSQEAGPAYNEQFFGPGTRLTVL.

This chain joins TRBV12-3 or TRBV12-4 and TRBJ1-4, with D hard to call. V lost 5 bases, J lost 8 bases, and 18 bases lay in between. The CDR3 runs 15 residues. Here the CDR3 reads CASSQSGQLGEKLFF. Written as DNA, the CDR3 is TGTGCCAGCAGTCAATCTGGCCAACTAGGGGAAAAACTGTTTTTT.

This sequence joins TRBV6-1 and TRBJ2-5; D is ambiguous. The CDR3 covers 13 residues. CDR1 is MNHNS and CDR2 is SASEGT in the germline V gene. Between the trimmed V and J ends, which lost 3 bases and 5 bases, there was a span of 10 bases. This chain's CDR3 is CASSDWQRETQYF. CDR3 nucleotides: TGTGCCAGCAGTGACTGGCAAAGGGAGACCCAGTACTTC.

The rearrangement uses TRBV14 and TRBJ2-1; 12 nucleotides match TRBD2. In germline, CDR1 is SGHDN, CDR2 FVKESK. This CDR3 spans 14 amino acids. Losses at the gene ends were 2 bases for V and 10 bases for J; bases not matched to a gene: 3. The CDR3 region has the DNA TGTGCCAGCAGCCAACTAGCGGGAGGGGGGGAGCAGTTCTTC. This sequence encodes CASSQLAGGGEQFF.

V gene TRBV7-2 combines with J gene TRBJ2-5; D may be TRBD2 (6 bases). Germline CDR1 reads SGHTA; CDR2 reads FQGNSA. The CDR3 runs 16 residues. Trimming took off 3 bases at V and 11 bases at J, with 25 bases between the two ends. CDR3: CASSLVGGRVAGEQYF. The CDR3 nucleotides read TGTGCCAGCAGCTTGGTCGGGGGTAGAGTAGCTGGAGAGCAGTACTTC.

The chain combines TRBV2 with TRBJ1-5; 8 bases map to TRBD1. The CDR3 loop spans 15 amino acids. Germline lookup yields CDR1 SNHLY and CDR2 FYNNEI. V shed 6 bases and J 4 bases; nucleotides not matched to a gene: 8. CDR3 coding DNA: TGTGCCAGCAGCGACGCCAGGGACAGGAATCAGCCCCAGCATTTT. This translates into CASSDARDRNQPQHF.

This clonotype was counted a few times. CDR3 residues: CSVEARLAVNEQFF. CDR3 DNA sequence: TGCAGCGTTGAAGCGCGACTAGCAGTCAATGAGCAGTTCTTC. The gene calls are TRBV29-1 and TRBJ2-1; 7 bases fit TRBD2. This CDR3 comprises 14 residues. CDR1 SQVTM and CDR2 ANQGSEA come from the germline V gene. Losses at the gene ends were 1 base for V and 6 bases for J; bases not matched to a gene: 6.

This chain joins TRBV27 and TRBJ2-3, with D perhaps assigned TRBD1 or TRBD2 (5 bases each). CDR3 length equals 15 residues. Trimming removed 5 bases from V and 4 bases from J, with 16 bases in between. Germline V gene data show CDR1 as MNHEY and CDR2 as SMNVEV (reference sequence). The CDR3 coding sequence is TGTGCCAGCAGTACGGGACGAGGTGGGGCAGATACGCAGTATTTT. It specifies CASSTGRGGADTQYF.

V usage is TRBV6-5 and J usage is TRBJ1-2, with D hard to call. V was trimmed by 4 bases and J by 4 bases, leaving 16 bases between them. The CDR3 is 15 amino acids. Germline CDR1 is MNHEY and CDR2 is SVGAGI. CDR3 nucleotide sequence: TGTGCCAGCAGTTCCAGTCCCGGGTGGTCCTATGGCTACACCTTC. Protein product: CASSSSPGWSYGYTF.

The chain links TRBV5-1 to TRBJ2-5; 7 nucleotides agree with TRBD1. CDR1 is SGHRS, CDR2 YFSETQ, per germline. The CDR3 length is 14 residues. J lost 3 bases, V lost 0 bases, and 2 bases had no gene match. The CDR3 loop reads CASSLEGAEETQYF. In DNA form, the CDR3 reads TGCGCCAGCAGCTTGGAGGGGGCAGAAGAGACCCAGTACTTC.

V is TRBV11-2 and J is TRBJ2-3; D uncertain. Trimming took off 0 bases at V and 4 bases at J, with 14 bases between the two ends. CDR3 length: 16 residues. Germline CDR1 SGHAT, CDR2 FQNNGV. Written as DNA, the CDR3 is TGTGCCAGCAGCTTAGACCCCAACCCCGGGCCAGATACGCAGTATTTT. Translation gives CASSLDPNPGPDTQYF.

The V call is TRBV5-1, the J call TRBJ2-1; 7 bases are shared with TRBD2. This CDR3 contains 14 residues. Germline CDR1 reads SGHRS; CDR2 reads YFSETQ. Trimming removed 1 base from V and 9 bases from J; junction bases left unmatched: 7. The CDR3 reads CASSLMGRELEQFF. For the CDR3, the DNA is TGCGCCAGCAGCTTGATGGGGCGGGAGCTTGAGCAGTTCTTC.